This is a list of T cell receptor beta chains from one sample in a study of control samples from healthy donors and cancer patients. Some clones are missing from TCRdb's copy, which holds only in-frame ones; the method was immunoSEQ multiplex PCR. The table shows approximately 97,000 clones, with 80% to 95% occurring only once. Sequencing was carried out using blood. The receptors come from a human donor in good health. The donor label of this sample is uncertain. Both conserved end residues are part of each CDR3. D genes are given only for firm matches. The listing skips clone size in some rows; elsewhere it reads once, few, many or a size class.

d_call j_call clone_size v_call cdr3_nt cdr3_aa
NA TRBJ1-1 NA TRBV18 TGTGCCAGCTCACCTACCCGCTTCAGGAACACTGAAGCTTTCTTT CASSPTRFRNTEAFF
NA TRBJ1-2 NA TRBV28 TGTGCCAGCAGCTCTAACACCTATGGCTACACCTTC CASSSNTYGYTF
NA TRBJ2-1 NA TRBV5-4 TGTGCCAGCAGGCAGGGGGGCTACAATGAGCAGTTCTTC CASRQGGYNEQFF
NA TRBJ1-1 NA TRBV5-1 TGCGCCAGCAGCGCCATCCGGGACCACACTGAAGCTTTCTTT CASSAIRDHTEAFF
TRBD1 TRBJ2-3 once TRBV5-1 TGCGCCAGCAGCTTGTATGGGACAGTTAGCACAGATACGCAGTATTTT CASSLYGTVSTDTQYF
TRBD1 TRBJ1-2 NA TRBV7-8 TGTGCCAGCAGCTTAGTAATCCGACAGGGAGGCGGCTACACCTTC CASSLVIRQGGGYTF
NA TRBJ1-1 NA TRBV19 TGTGCCAGTAGTATCTCCTCCGGGCCGAAGATCCCTGAAGCTTTCTTT CASSISSGPKIPEAFF
NA TRBJ1-5 NA TRBV15 TGTGCCACCAGCATGGTAAATAGCAATCAGCCCCAGCATTTT CATSMVNSNQPQHF
TRBD2 TRBJ2-2 NA TRBV6-4 TGTGCCAGCAGTGAGAGCGGGGGGTTGGCCGGGGAGCTGTTTTTT CASSESGGLAGELFF
NA TRBJ2-7 few TRBV28 TGTGCCAGCAGCCTGAAGGGGGACGAGCAGTACTTC CASSLKGDEQYF
NA TRBJ1-4 NA TRBV2 TGTGCCAGCAACAGAGATGCAACTAATGAAAAACTGTTTTTT CASNRDATNEKLFF
NA TRBJ1-3 NA TRBV6-1 TGTGCCAGCAGTGAAGAGATGAACTCTGGAAACACCATATATTTT CASSEEMNSGNTIYF
NA TRBJ1-3 NA TRBV12-3/TRBV12-4 TGTGCCAGCAGCAAACAGAGGTCTATATATTTT CASSKQRSIYF
NA TRBJ2-5 NA TRBV5-1 TGCGCCAGCAGCTTTCCAACACTTACTATACAGGAGCAAGAGACCCAGTACTTC CASSFPTLTIQEQETQYF
NA TRBJ1-3 once TRBV9 TGTGCCAGCAGCGACCACGGAAACACCATATATTTT CASSDHGNTIYF
NA TRBJ1-6 NA TRBV28 TGTGCCAGCAGTGCCCGGACCGGGGGGGGTAATTCACCCCTCCACTTT CASSARTGGGNSPLHF
NA TRBJ2-3 NA TRBV3-1/TRBV3-2 TGTGCCAGCCACCCTAGGGCAGGGACTAGCACAGATACGCAGTATTTT CASHPRAGTSTDTQYF
TRBD1 TRBJ2-7 NA TRBV5-1 TGCGCCAGCAGCTGGGGGAATTGGGACAGAAGCTCCTACGAGCAGTACTTC CASSWGNWDRSSYEQYF
NA TRBJ2-3 NA TRBV18 TGTGCCAGCTCCCTTGGGTCCCGGGCAGATACGCAGTATTTT CASSLGSRADTQYF
NA TRBJ2-5 NA TRBV2 TGTGCCAGCAGTTGGGGGAGCCAAGAGACCCAGTACTTC CASSWGSQETQYF
TRBD1 TRBJ2-3 NA TRBV15 TGTGCCACCAGCAGAGATTATTCGGCAGGGGGCCGGGACACAGATACGCAGTATTTT CATSRDYSAGGRDTDTQYF
TRBD1 TRBJ1-6 NA TRBV12-5 TGTGCTAGTGGTATTACAGGGGCCTCACCCCTCCACTTT CASGITGASPLHF
NA TRBJ2-3 NA TRBV18 TGTGCCAGCTCACCAGTGGGGGGAAGCACAGATACGCAGTATTTT CASSPVGGSTDTQYF
NA TRBJ1-1 NA TRBV19 TGTGCCAGTAGTATTCGAATGCTGGGGGCTCAGACTGAAGCTTTCTTT CASSIRMLGAQTEAFF
NA TRBJ1-3 once TRBV21-1 TGTGCCAGCAGCAAATGTTGTGGGACTTACTCTGGAAACACCATATATTTT CASSKCCGTYSGNTIYF
NA TRBJ1-5 few TRBV12-5 TGTGCTAGTGGTTTGACAAACAGGGTCCAGCATTTT CASGLTNRVQHF
NA TRBJ2-5 NA TRBV11-2 TGTGCCAGCAGCTTAGACCTGGGACAAGAGACCCAGTACTTC CASSLDLGQETQYF
NA TRBJ1-2 once TRBV6-4 TGTGCCAGCAGGGGAAACCCGGGAAAGGGCTATGGCTACACCTTC CASRGNPGKGYGYTF
TRBD1 TRBJ2-2 NA TRBV3-1/TRBV3-2 TGTGCCAGCAGCCAAGTAGGGGGCTTGGACACCGGGGAGCTGTTTTTT CASSQVGGLDTGELFF
NA TRBJ1-5 NA TRBV19 TGTGCCAGTAGTATAATATCGAAGCCAGGGCTTGTTCAGCCCCAGCATTTT CASSIISKPGLVQPQHF
NA TRBJ2-5 NA TRBV5-1 TGCGCCAGCAGCTTGGGTACGGCGGGGGCCGGTGAGACCCAGTACTTC CASSLGTAGAGETQYF
NA TRBJ2-2 NA TRBV27 TGTGCCAGCAAGGGTAGACGCACCGGGGAGCTGTTTTTT CASKGRRTGELFF
TRBD1 TRBJ1-2 NA TRBV28 TGTGCCAGCAGTTCCTCGGGGGGACAGGATCTCTTC CASSSSGGQDLF
NA TRBJ2-1 NA TRBV2 TGTGCCAGCACCCAGGGATGGTACAATGAGCAGTTCTTC CASTQGWYNEQFF
TRBD2 TRBJ2-1 few TRBV6-1 TGTGCCAGCAGTGAAGCTGTTAGCGGGGGTCCTCTCTCCTACAATGAGCAGTTCTTC CASSEAVSGGPLSYNEQFF
NA TRBJ1-4 NA TRBV19 TGTGCCAGTAGCACACCCGGCCACTCGTTCACCCAGGGAAAACTGTTTTTT CASSTPGHSFTQGKLFF
TRBD1 TRBJ2-7 NA TRBV4-1 TGCGCCAGCAGCCAGAACAGGGGCAACGGACGTGTAGGGTACGAGCAGTACTTC CASSQNRGNGRVGYEQYF
NA TRBJ1-4 NA TRBV3-1/TRBV3-2 TGTGCCAGCAGCCAACTAAGACCCAGCACAACTAATGAAAAACTGTTTTTT CASSQLRPSTTNEKLFF
NA TRBJ1-2 NA TRBV5-5 TGTGCCAGCAGCTTGTTGGGGGCGAGGGGCTACACCTTC CASSLLGARGYTF
NA TRBJ1-2 NA TRBV16 TGTGCCAGCAGCCAAAACGCGAATCTTGGCTACACCTTC CASSQNANLGYTF
NA TRBJ1-4 NA TRBV6-5 TGTGCCAGCAGACCAGGGCTTGTTGAAAAACTGTTTTTT CASRPGLVEKLFF
NA TRBJ2-3 NA TRBV5-1 TGCGCCAGCAGCTTGGTCCTATTCACAGATACGCAGTATTTT CASSLVLFTDTQYF
NA TRBJ1-1 NA TRBV6-5 TGTGCCAGCACCGTTGCGGGCCGCGACACTGAAGCTTTCTTT CASTVAGRDTEAFF
NA TRBJ1-1 NA TRBV2 TGTGCCAGCAGTGTTCTGGGAACGAACACTGAAGCTTTCTTT CASSVLGTNTEAFF
TRBD1 TRBJ2-2 NA TRBV2 TGTGCCAGCTACGCTGGACAGGGTTATTTAACCGGGGAGCTGTTTTTT CASYAGQGYLTGELFF
NA TRBJ1-4 NA TRBV29-1 TGCAGCGCATCTGGGATTCGACTTGAAAAACTGTTTTTT CSASGIRLEKLFF
TRBD1 TRBJ1-2 NA TRBV6-5 TGTGCCAGCAGTATTGGACAGGGGAGTAACTATGGCTACACCTTC CASSIGQGSNYGYTF
TRBD1 TRBJ2-1 NA TRBV5-1 TGCGCCAGCAGCCTTGGGACAGGGGCGGTGAGTGAGCAGTTCTTC CASSLGTGAVSEQFF
NA TRBJ2-2 NA TRBV5-1 TGCGCCAGCAGCCCGCAGGATTCGGGCGCCGGGGAGCTGTTTTTT CASSPQDSGAGELFF
TRBD1 TRBJ2-7 NA TRBV6-6 TGTGCCAGCACAGGGACAGTGAGCTCCTACGAGCAGTACTTC CASTGTVSSYEQYF
NA TRBJ1-2 NA TRBV4-2 TGTGCCAGCAGCCACGGGGGGCGGCCGGCGGACTATGGCTACACCTTC CASSHGGRPADYGYTF
NA TRBJ2-3 NA TRBV11-1 TGTGCCAGCAGCTTGGTCCTAGCAGATACGCAGTATTTT CASSLVLADTQYF
NA TRBJ2-1 few TRBV2 TGTGCCAGCAGTGAGTTGGTGGGCTTCTACAATGAGCAGTTCTTC CASSELVGFYNEQFF